The present T cell receptor beta chain was sequenced within a study of blood T cell repertoires in COVID-19. Study-wide context: Researchers got acute and convalescent COVID-19 samples from the United States, Italy and Spain. PBMCs, B-cell-depleted T cells, or T cells provided the cDNA or gDNA that made up the material.

Assay: immunoSEQ multiplex PCR; the TCRdb copy retains only in-frame clones and omits some. This repertoire shows some 140,000 clones, around three quarters found once; its top ten account for about a tenth. The CDR3 consists of 12 residues. Trimming removed 6 bases at V and 4 bases at J, with 9 bases between. Germline V CDR1 and CDR2: MDHEN, SYDVKM. This sequence originates from a human donor in a cohort sampled during active COVID-19. This rearrangement joins TRBV28 to TRBJ1-2; D is possibly TRBD1 (5 bases). Sequencing input: peripheral blood. The CDR3 nucleotides read TGTGCCAGCAGGGCAGGGCTCTATGGCTACACCTTC. It is translated as CASRAGLYGYTF.